This T cell receptor beta chain was found in a study of T cell responses to AZD1222 COVID-19 vaccine. Study-wide findings and caveats: Most donors were white British and more were female, and clonal diversity was possibly underestimated.

Germline V gene lookup returns CDR1 KGHDR and CDR2 SFDVKD. The CDR3 has 15 amino acids. V was trimmed by 4 bases and J by 6 bases, leaving 15 bases between them. Measured with immunoSEQ multiplex PCR; TCRdb has only the in-frame clones, and not every one. The top ten hold 26% of the sample, which has roughly 93,000 clones, about nine tenths seen once. This clone was recorded only once. What it recognizes is unknown. This TCR was recovered from an adult in good health. This chain connects TRBV24-1 to TRBJ2-1, with D unresolved. The sample in question was peripheral blood, obtained on day 0 of AZD1222 vaccination. Written as DNA, the CDR3 is TGTGCCACCAGTGACCTCCGCGAGGTTCCCAATGAGCAGTTCTTC. Translated, it gives CATSDLREVPNEQFF.